The subject of this entry is one T cell receptor (beta chain). From the germline J gene comes the end of the CDR3, since the read stops 3 residues before it. TCR beta CDR3 amplified by multiplex PCR from roughly 1,100 ng genomic DNA. Method: immunoSEQ multiplex PCR; TCRdb's copy keeps in-frame clones and lacks some. Its table lists over 10,000 clones. The length of the CDR3 is 11 residues. The ends were cut back, 9 bases at V and 1 base at J, with 6 bases in the middle. CDR1 and CDR2 from the germline V gene are MNHEY and SMNVEV (reference sequence). The data belong to a study of T cells in women clearing cervical HPV infection.

The gene calls are TRBV27 and TRBJ1-1; TRBD1 is a possible D gene (6 bases). Input material: blood buffy coat. The source is a woman between 18 and 70 years old with a cervical HPV16 infection that either progressed to CIN3+ or cleared (not recorded which). The DNA read from the CDR3 is TGTGCCAGGGACAGGAACACTGAA. It yields the protein CARDRNTE. In full, the CDR3 is CARDRNTEAFF.